Sequencing of this T cell receptor (beta chain) was carried out in a study of regulatory T cells in long-lasting Graves disease. Assembly of TCR beta libraries relied on iRepertoire HTBI primers together with Arm-PCR of CDR3 regions. TCRdb independently ran MiXCR on the multiplex PCR reads; one entry per CDR3 protein. The table shows 350,000 to 400,000 distinct CDR3 sequences, with 15% occurring only once. The table lists this clonotype with many counts. Its target is unknown. Study results and limitations: Persistent Graves' patients showed less TCR diversity than newly diagnosed ones.

The CDR3 covers 14 residues. V was trimmed by 3 bases and J by 7 bases, leaving 12 bases between them. Time point indicated: newly diagnosed GD, antithyroid drugs for less than 3 months. RNA extracted from PBMCs served as the sequencing template. This clonotype originated in a female donor with Graves disease. The chain links TRBV12-3 or TRBV12-4 to TRBJ2-2; D is uncertain. This specimen was peripheral blood mononuclear cells (PBMCs), taken at new diagnosis, from a patient treated with antithyroid drugs. CDR3 DNA sequence: TGTGCCAGCAGTTTTGAATCAGCTGTCGGGGAGCTGTTTTTT. Encoded protein: CASSFESAVGELFF.